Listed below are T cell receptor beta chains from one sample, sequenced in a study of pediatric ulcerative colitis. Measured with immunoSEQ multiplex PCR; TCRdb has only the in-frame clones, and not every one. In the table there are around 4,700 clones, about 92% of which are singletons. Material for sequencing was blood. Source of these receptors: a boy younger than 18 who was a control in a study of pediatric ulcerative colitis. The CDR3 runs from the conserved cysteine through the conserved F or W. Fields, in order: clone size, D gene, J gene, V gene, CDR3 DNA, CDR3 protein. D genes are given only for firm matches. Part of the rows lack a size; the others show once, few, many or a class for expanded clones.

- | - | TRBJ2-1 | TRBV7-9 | TGTGCCAGCAGCCTCGACACTCCCAATGAGCAGTTCTTC | CASSLDTPNEQFF
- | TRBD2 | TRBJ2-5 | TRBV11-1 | TGTGCCAGCAGCTTGGGTAGCGGGAGAGCGGGGACCCAGTACTTC | CASSLGSGRAGTQYF
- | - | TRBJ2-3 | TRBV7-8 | TGTGCCAGCAGCTTAGAACCAGATACGCAGTATTTT | CASSLEPDTQYF
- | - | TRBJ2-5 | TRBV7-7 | TGTGCTAGCAGCTTAGGCGGGACAGTATTAGAGACCCAGTACTTC | CASSLGGTVLETQYF
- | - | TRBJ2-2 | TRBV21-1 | TGTGCCAGCAGCAAAAGACTAAGCGCCGGGGAGCTGTTTTTT | CASSKRLSAGELFF
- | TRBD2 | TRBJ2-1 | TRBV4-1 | TGCGCCAGCAGCCCCACTAGCGGGAAGTACAATGAGCAGTTCTTC | CASSPTSGKYNEQFF
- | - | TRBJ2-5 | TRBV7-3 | TGTGCCAGCTCCTATGGGGGTAGGGAGACCCAGTACTTC | CASSYGGRETQYF
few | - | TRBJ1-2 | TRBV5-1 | TGCGCCAGCAGCTTAGGAAGGGAAGGCTACACCTTC | CASSLGREGYTF
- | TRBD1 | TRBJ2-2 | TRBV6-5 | TGTGCCAGCAGCCCGACAGGGAATGAGGCCGGGGAGCTGTTTTTT | CASSPTGNEAGELFF
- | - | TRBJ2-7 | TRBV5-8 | TGTGCCAGCAGCCGGGGTTCGGACGGGAGCTCCTACGAGCAGTACTTC | CASSRGSDGSSYEQYF
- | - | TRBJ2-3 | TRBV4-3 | TGCGCCAGCAGCCAAGATAGGACAGATACGCAGTATTTT | CASSQDRTDTQYF
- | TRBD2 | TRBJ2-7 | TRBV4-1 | TGCGCCAGTAGCCGCCCCTCCGGGGGGAAATCCTACGAGCAGTACTTC | CASSRPSGGKSYEQYF
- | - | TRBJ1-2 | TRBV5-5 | TGTGCCAGCAGCTTGCGGGGGGGTGCCTATGGCTACACCTTC | CASSLRGGAYGYTF
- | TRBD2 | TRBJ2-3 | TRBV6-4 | TGTGCCAGCAGTGACGGGAGGGCCACAGATACGCAGTATTTT | CASSDGRATDTQYF
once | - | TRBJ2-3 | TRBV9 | TGTGCCAGCAGCCTAGAAGCGGGTGGGGATACGCAGTATTTT | CASSLEAGGDTQYF
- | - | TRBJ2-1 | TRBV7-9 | TGTGCCAGCAGCTTAGGAGTGAGCTCCTACAATGAGCAGTTCTTC | CASSLGVSSYNEQFF